This T cell receptor (beta chain) appears in the sequencing data of a study of CD8 T cells in ankylosing spondylitis. Whole-study results and caveats: Several highly homologous variants made up a TCR beta motif, and this motif appeared characteristic of ankylosing spondylitis blood.

Germline CDR1 MGHDK, CDR2 SYGVNS. V lost 2 bases, J lost 2 bases, and 6 bases lay in between. This CDR3 has 13 residues. A few counts support this clonotype. The antigen is unknown. Generation of TCR beta libraries employed quantitative 5'-RACE incorporating molecular barcodes. One entry per CDR3 protein, called by TCRdb with MiXCR from the 5' RACE reads. The sample carries roughly 440,000 distinct CDR3 sequences, roughly 18% recorded once. This chain joins TRBV25-1 and TRBJ1-2; D remains ambiguous. Specimen: blood, either unsorted or a sorted T cell fraction (not recorded which). The clonotype was recovered from a male donor with ankylosing spondylitis. The CDR3 is CASSEADNYGYTF. CDR3 sequence (DNA): TGTGCCAGCAGTGAAGCAGACAACTATGGCTACACCTTC.